This TCR beta chain was sequenced during a study of T cell responses to AZD1222 COVID-19 vaccine. CDR1 is ENHRY, CDR2 SYGVKD, per germline. V was pared by 3 bases and J by 7 bases, with 13 bases between. This CDR3 has 13 residues. The analysis combined second doses at about 4 or about 12 weeks. The data were produced by immunoSEQ multiplex PCR, yet TCRdb's version contains in-frame clones alone and is incomplete. Of 110,000 or so clones in the sample, roughly 88% were seen once. The V and J genes are TRBV10-3 and TRBJ2-7; D might be TRBD2 (7 bases). The material was peripheral blood, obtained 28 days after the second AZD1222 dose. The receptor was derived from an adult who received the AZD1222 COVID-19 vaccine. In DNA, the CDR3 is TGTGCCATCAGTGACAGGGGAGGGCTAGAGCAGTACTTC. Its translation: CAISDRGGLEQYF.